This passage covers 5 T cell receptor beta chains from one sample sequenced in a study of cytomegalovirus exposure and HLA in healthy donors. Primers: 60 Vbeta forward and 13 Jbeta reverse. TCRdb keeps only in-frame clones here, not all; method: immunoSEQ multiplex PCR. The table shows around 58,000 clones, with roughly 73% occurring only once. Sequencing input: PBMCs. The origin of the receptors is a male donor in good health and CMV-seropositive.

The gene calls are TRBV7-3 and TRBJ2-1; maybe TRBD2 (5 bases). This CDR3 is 15 amino acids long. Germline V gives CDR1 SGHTA, CDR2 FQGTGA. Trimming removed 7 bases at V and 0 bases at J, with 13 bases between. Here the CDR3 DNA reads TGTGCCAGCACCGGAGGTTCGAGCTCCTACAATGAGCAGTTCTTC. Protein sequence: CASTGGSSSYNEQFF.

This rearrangement joins TRBV6-5 to TRBJ2-7; 9 bases are a match to TRBD1. V gave up 6 bases and J gave up 5 bases; unmatched junction bases: 11. CDR1 is MNHEY, CDR2 SVGAGI, per germline. CDR3 size: 15 residues. DNA for the CDR3: TGTGCCAGCAGCCGATCGGACAGGGGTGTCGACGAGCAGTACTTC. It codes for CASSRSDRGVDEQYF.

The chain employs TRBV4-3 and TRBJ2-5, with 10 nucleotides matching TRBD2. The CDR3 spans 17 residues. V was clipped by 0 bases and J by 2 bases; unmatched bases: 6. The germline CDR1 and CDR2 sequences are LGHNA and YSLEER. As DNA, the CDR3 is TGCGCCAGCAGCCAAGATGGACTAGCGGACAATCAAGAGACCCAGTACTTC. Protein sequence: CASSQDGLADNQETQYF.

The chain joins TRBV7-2 to TRBJ1-1, with 8 positions matching TRBD1. Germline CDR1 and CDR2: SGHTA and FQGNSA. This CDR3 has 17 residues. V gave up 0 bases and J gave up 11 bases; unmatched junction bases: 17. The CDR3 is CASSLAPGEATGGRAFF. The CDR3 bases are TGTGCCAGCAGCTTAGCACCCGGAGAGGCCACAGGGGGGCGGGCTTTCTTT.

This clone was picked up a small number of times. This sequence joins TRBV7-6 and TRBJ2-3, with D unresolved. Trimming stripped 4 bases from V and 5 bases from J, with 10 bases between. The CDR3 contains 13 residues. Germline V gene data show CDR1 as SGHVS and CDR2 as FNYEAQ. DNA for the CDR3: TGTGCCAGCAGCTCGGGTCGTCAAGATACGCAGTATTTT. This translates into CASSSGRQDTQYF.